These T cell receptor beta chains were read from a single sample in a study of shared clonotypes between healthy human individuals. The data were produced by immunoSEQ multiplex PCR, yet TCRdb's version contains in-frame clones alone and is incomplete. The sample shows about 100,000 clones, 60% to 70% of them seen only once. What was sequenced was memory CD8+ T cells sorted from blood. The receptors were gathered from a man younger than 40 in good health. The CDR3 runs from the conserved cysteine through the conserved F or W. A D gene is named only where the DNA matches it firmly. The size of a clone is reported for some rows only, either as once, few or many, or as a class for expanded clones.

>TRBV19|NA|TRBJ2-4|once
TGTGCCAGTAGTATAGATCGGGCCACCAACATTCAGTACTTC
CASSIDRATNIQYF
>TRBV6-5|NA|TRBJ2-1|few
TGTGCCAGCAGTTACGGGGGAAAGCAGTTCTTC
CASSYGGKQFF
>TRBV6-4|TRBD2|TRBJ2-1|many
TGTGCCAGCAGTGACCTAGCGGGAGGAGGGGAGCAGTTCTTC
CASSDLAGGGEQFF
>TRBV4-1|NA|TRBJ1-3|NA
TGCGCCAGCAGCCAAGAACGCTTGGGGGGATCTGGAAACACCATATATTTT
CASSQERLGGSGNTIYF
>TRBV7-9|NA|TRBJ1-2|few
TGTGCCAGCAGCCCGGCCGGGCCCTATGGCTACACCTTC
CASSPAGPYGYTF
>TRBV10-1|NA|TRBJ2-2|few
TGCGCCAGCAGTGACTTCGGGGGAACCGGGGAGCTGTTTTTT
CASSDFGGTGELFF
>TRBV15|TRBD2|TRBJ2-3|NA
TGTGCCACCAGCAGGGAGACTAGCGGGGGACCAGATACGCAGTATTTT
CATSRETSGGPDTQYF
>TRBV5-1|NA|TRBJ2-7|many
TGCGCCAGCAGCGCCGGGACGGAGGTTTCCTACGAGCAGTACTTC
CASSAGTEVSYEQYF
>TRBV7-9|NA|TRBJ1-2|NA
TGTGCCAGCAGCCTGGACCATCTTTATGGCTACACCTTC
CASSLDHLYGYTF
>TRBV28|TRBD1|TRBJ2-1|NA
TGTGCCAGCAGTCTCGACAGGGGGCTGTTGATACGTGACAATGAGCAGTTCTTC
CASSLDRGLLIRDNEQFF
>TRBV2|NA|TRBJ1-1|NA
TGTGCCAGCAGACGACTGGACAGTTCAAACACTGAAGCTTTCTTT
CASRRLDSSNTEAFF
>TRBV6-5|TRBD1|TRBJ1-6|NA
TGTGCCAGCAGATTTGACAGGGACGGATCACCCCTCCACTTT
CASRFDRDGSPLHF
>TRBV5-5|NA|TRBJ1-2|few
TGTGCCAGCAGCTCGTTGGTCCAGGGGAGTCAGTATGGCTACACCTTC
CASSSLVQGSQYGYTF
>TRBV4-1|NA|TRBJ1-2|NA
TGCGCCAGCAGCCAAGTGCGGGGCGCTGGCTACACCTTC
CASSQVRGAGYTF
>TRBV2|NA|TRBJ2-4|NA
TGTGCCAGCAGTGCCCAGGGGTTTGGCATTCAGTACTTC
CASSAQGFGIQYF
>TRBV5-1|NA|TRBJ2-5|NA
TGCGCCAGCAAAAGGGGGGAAGCCCGAGAGACCCAGTACTTC
CASKRGEARETQYF
>TRBV7-8|NA|TRBJ2-1|many
TGTGCCAGCAGCCTACTGGGTCAGAATGAGCAGTTCTTC
CASSLLGQNEQFF
>TRBV4-1|TRBD1|TRBJ1-3|NA
TGCGCCAGCGAAGGGACAGGTTTCGGAAACACCATATATTTT
CASEGTGFGNTIYF
>TRBV18|NA|TRBJ2-5|few
TGTGCCAGCTCACCCCAGGGGGAGACCCAGTACTTC
CASSPQGETQYF
>TRBV4-3|NA|TRBJ1-5|NA
TGCGCCAGCAGCCAAGATAAAGACAGTCAAAAGGATCAGCCCCAGCATTTT
CASSQDKDSQKDQPQHF
>TRBV2|TRBD2|TRBJ2-7|NA
TGTGCCAGCAGTGATGGACTAGCGGGAGGCGAGCAGTACTTC
CASSDGLAGGEQYF
>TRBV11-3|NA|TRBJ2-7|NA
TGTGCCAGCAGCTTAAGGGTCGGGGGCGCGACCTACGAGCAGTACTTC
CASSLRVGGATYEQYF
>TRBV6-4|TRBD2|TRBJ2-1|few
TGTGCCAGCAGTACCGGGACTAGCGGGAGTTCTGGGCAGTTCTTC
CASSTGTSGSSGQFF
>TRBV6-5|TRBD1|TRBJ2-7|NA
TGTGCCAGCAGTTTGGGACAGGGCCACGAGCAGTACTTC
CASSLGQGHEQYF
>TRBV7-9|TRBD2|TRBJ2-1|NA
TGTGCCAGCAGCGTGTCAGGCGGGAGCGTCTACAATGAGCAGTTCTTC
CASSVSGGSVYNEQFF
>TRBV14|TRBD2|TRBJ2-1|few
TGTGCCAGCAGTCCTAGCGGGAGGGCCCGGGGCAATGAGCAGTTCTTC
CASSPSGRARGNEQFF
>TRBV7-2|NA|TRBJ2-1|NA
TGTGCCAGCAATTATCTCAATGAGCAGTTCTTC
CASNYLNEQFF
>TRBV5-8|NA|TRBJ2-2|NA
TGTGCCAGCAGCTTGGAACAGGGAGGGGCCGGGGAGCTGTTTTTT
CASSLEQGGAGELFF